One and the same sample provided the 2 T cell receptor beta chains below, sequenced in a study of memory CD8 T cells in hepatitis C reinfection. The time point denotes: peak reinfection, 3 to 8 weeks after reinfection detection. Sorted cells were sequenced directly ex vivo without any in vitro expansion. This table comes from immunoSEQ multiplex PCR, and its TCRdb copy is limited to in-frame clones, with some not included. In total, the table holds 90 to 100 clones. The sequenced sample consisted of HCV tetramer-positive CD8+ T cells sorted from blood. These receptors originate from a woman in her 30s with hepatitis C virus infection.

This clone was detected only a few times. The chain is built from TRBV11-2 and TRBJ2-1; the match to TRBD2 covers 11 bases. The CDR3 length is 17 residues. Trimming took 2 bases from V and 0 from J; bases not matched to a gene: 3. The germline CDR1 and CDR2 sequences are SGHAT and FQNNGV. The CDR3, as DNA: TGTGCCAGCAGCTTAATCCTAGCGGGAGGCTCCTACAATGAGCAGTTCTTC. Its protein is CASSLILAGGSYNEQFF.

This chain links TRBV7-3 with TRBJ2-1, with TRBD2 as a possible D gene (6 bases). Germline V gives CDR1 SGHTA, CDR2 FQGTGA. V was pared by 1 base and J by 14 bases, with 15 bases between. The CDR3 contains 13 residues. The CDR3 region is CASSLISGGGEFF. The DNA of the CDR3 is TGTGCCAGCAGCTTAATTAGTGGTGGCGGGGAGTTCTTC.